These 26 T cell receptor beta chains share one sample of origin, sequenced in a study of lymphopenia after photon versus proton radiotherapy. TCRdb's copy holds only in-frame clones and misses some; the assay was immunoSEQ multiplex PCR. The table records about 83,000 clones, around 80% of them present only once. Sequenced here: peripheral blood, sampled from a patient treated with proton-based radiotherapy. Source of these receptors: a man in his 60s with pancreatic cancer.

J is TRBJ2-7 and V is TRBV28; the match to TRBD1 covers 8 bases. V shed 7 bases, J shed 3 bases, and the junction held 5 bases outside the gene matches. Germline CDR1 MDHEN, CDR2 SYDVKM. This CDR3 is 13 amino acids long. CDR3 DNA sequence: TGTGCCAGCACAGGGGGCCCCAACTACGAGCAGTACTTC. This encodes CASTGGPNYEQYF.

The chain has TRBV5-1 and TRBJ1-1; no clear D. This CDR3 is built from 13 residues. The V end lost 4 bases, the J end lost 1 base, and 8 bases lay between the germline ends. The germline CDR1 and CDR2 sequences are SGHRS and YFSETQ. The CDR3 DNA sequence: TGCGCCAGCAGCGGGCGCAGGAACACTGAAGCTTTCTTT. Its protein is CASSGRRNTEAFF.

This clone was picked up one time. The chain recombines TRBV28 with TRBJ1-2; no reliable D call. Trimming removed 8 bases from V and 3 bases from J, with 13 bases in between. Germline V lookup: CDR1 MDHEN, CDR2 SYDVKM. The CDR3 has 13 amino acids. The CDR3 here is CASVLNLDYGYTF. The CDR3 DNA follows: TGTGCCAGCGTCCTTAATCTTGACTATGGCTACACCTTC.

The table lists this clone with a few counts. This chain joins TRBV11-2 and TRBJ2-2; possibly TRBD1 for D (6 bases). The V end was cut by 1 base, the J end by 4 bases, with 16 bases between. The germline gives CDR1 SGHAT, CDR2 FQNNGV. This CDR3 contains 17 residues. The CDR3: CASSLVGAGRLTGELFF. The CDR3 DNA follows: TGTGCCAGCAGCTTAGTGGGGGCAGGGCGACTCACCGGGGAGCTGTTTTTT.

The chain uses TRBV27 and TRBJ2-3; possibly TRBD2 for D (5 bases). V shed 3 bases and J shed 1 base, with 8 bases lying between them. This CDR3 has 14 amino acids. Germline assignment: CDR1 MNHEY and CDR2 SMNVEV (reference sequence). The CDR3: CASSFLGGTDTQYF. CDR3 nucleotide sequence: TGTGCCAGCAGTTTCCTCGGGGGCACAGATACGCAGTATTTT.

The gene calls are TRBV19 and TRBJ2-3, with 7 bases that match TRBD2. After removal of 3 bases from V and 3 bases from J, the junction contained 12 bases not matched to a gene. The CDR3 totals 17 residues. Germline values: CDR1 LNHDA, CDR2 SQIVND (reference sequence). The CDR3 here is CASSMNWGGVRTDTQYF. The CDR3 DNA follows: TGTGCCAGTAGTATGAACTGGGGGGGAGTGAGAACAGATACGCAGTATTTT.

CDR3 in DNA: TGTGCCAGTAGTATCCAGGGGGCTTATCAGCCCCAGCATTTT. Encoded protein: CASSIQGAYQPQHF. The chain combines TRBV19 with TRBJ1-5; 8 nucleotides agree with TRBD1. The germline CDR1 and CDR2 sequences are LNHDA and SQIVND (reference sequence). J gave up 5 bases and V 3 bases, and 3 bases lay outside the gene matches. The CDR3 runs 14 residues.

J is TRBJ2-3 and V is TRBV29-1; 10 bases align to TRBD2. With V trimmed by 6 bases and J by 0 bases, 0 bases remained unmatched. The CDR3 totals 13 residues. Germline CDR1 reads SQVTM; CDR2 reads ANQGSEA. CDR3 loop: CSVAGGSTDTQYF. The DNA of the CDR3 is TGCAGCGTAGCGGGAGGGAGCACAGATACGCAGTATTTT.

The V and J genes are TRBV5-4 and TRBJ2-3, with D possibly being TRBD2 (5 bases). The CDR3 is 16 amino acids. CDR1 is SGHNT, CDR2 YYREEE, per germline (reference sequence). V lost 3 bases to trimming and J lost 3 bases, with 17 bases between them. The CDR3 here is CASSSGLGTVTDTQYF. CDR3 bases: TGTGCCAGCAGCTCCGGACTGGGAACTGTAACAGATACGCAGTATTTT.

V is TRBV19 and J is TRBJ2-7, with 9 bases aligning to TRBD1. In germline, CDR1 is LNHDA, CDR2 SQIVND (reference sequence). Trimming at V came to 4 bases and at J to 5 bases, leaving 9 bases not matched to a gene. The CDR3 length is 15 residues. CDR3 sequence: CASSRPGQGQNEQYF. In DNA form, the CDR3 reads TGTGCCAGTAGTAGACCGGGACAGGGACAAAACGAGCAGTACTTC.

The J gene is TRBJ1-2, the V gene TRBV5-6; no clear D gene. Germline V gene data show CDR1 as SGHDT and CDR2 as YYEEEE. The V gene lost 0 bases and the J gene lost 6 bases, with 15 bases spanning the gap. The CDR3 has 15 residues. CDR3 DNA sequence: TGTGCCAGCAGCTTGGCGCGTGGGGAGCGGGATGGCTACACCTTC. This translates into CASSLARGERDGYTF.

The chain employs TRBV30 and TRBJ2-3; 10 nucleotides agree with TRBD1. V shed 4 bases, J shed 6 bases, and the junction held 13 bases outside the gene matches. The CDR3 extends over 16 amino acids. Looked up from germline, CDR1 is GTSNPN and CDR2 is SVGIG (reference sequence). CDR3 bases: TGTGCCTGGAATGGCGGGGGGACAGGGGAAGGGGATACGCAGTATTTT. As protein: CAWNGGGTGEGDTQYF.

This clone was detected a few times. This chain uses TRBV7-9 with TRBJ2-7; D remains ambiguous. The germline V gene encodes CDR1 SEHNR and CDR2 FQNEAQ (reference sequence). Trimming pared 6 bases from V and 0 bases from J, leaving 6 bases between. This CDR3 has 12 amino acids. The CDR3, as DNA: TGTGCCAGCAGTACAGTCTCCTACGAGCAGTACTTC. The encoded protein is CASSTVSYEQYF.

This chain joins TRBV28 and TRBJ2-2, with D unresolved. Germline V gene sequence: CDR1 MDHEN, CDR2 SYDVKM. This CDR3 is built from 13 residues. V lost 5 bases and J lost 0, with 4 bases in between. The CDR3 protein is CASSTANTGELFF. CDR3 coding DNA: TGTGCCAGCAGTACGGCGAACACCGGGGAGCTGTTTTTT.

The CDR3 is CASSLDRGQTQYF. CDR3 DNA sequence: TGTGCCAGCAGCTTGGACAGGGGTCAGACCCAGTACTTC. This sequence joins TRBV5-6 and TRBJ2-5; 7 bases line up with TRBD1. CDR1 is SGHDT, CDR2 YYEEEE, per germline. CDR3 length equals 13 residues. V shed 0 bases and J 6 bases; nucleotides not matched to a gene: 2.

This chain joins TRBV7-2 and TRBJ2-1, with a possible D match to TRBD2 (6 bases). The CDR3 spans 15 residues. CDR1 and CDR2 from the germline V gene are SGHTA and FQGNSA. Between the trimmed V and J ends, which lost 6 bases and 1 base, there was a span of 13 bases. DNA of the CDR3: TGTGCCAGCAGTAGACGACTAGTATCCTACAATGAGCAGTTCTTC. Its translation is CASSRRLVSYNEQFF.

V and J are TRBV14 and TRBJ2-7, with 8 bases aligning to TRBD1. The CDR3 length is 13 residues. Germline CDR1 is SGHDN and CDR2 is FVKESK. The V and J ends lost 1 base and 9 bases, in that order; junction bases with no gene match: 5. CDR3: CASSQGTGTGQYF. As DNA, the CDR3 is TGTGCCAGCAGCCAAGGGACAGGGACTGGGCAGTACTTC.

This chain joins TRBV7-8 and TRBJ2-2; the match to TRBD1 covers 10 bases. The CDR3 consists of 15 residues. CDR1 SGHVS and CDR2 FQNEAQ come from the germline V gene. Unmatched junction bases numbered 6, after V lost 4 bases and J lost 7 bases. DNA of the CDR3: TGTGCCAGCAGCTACCGGACAGGGGGGAACGGGGAGCTGTTTTTT. This gives the protein CASSYRTGGNGELFF.

This chain connects TRBV7-2 to TRBJ2-1, with D hard to call. The germline V gene encodes CDR1 SGHTA and CDR2 FQGNSA. The CDR3 sequence is 11 residues long. V lost 2 bases and J 10 bases, leaving 6 bases between the germline ends. The CDR3 DNA is TGTGCCAGCAGCTTAAGGCACGAGCAGTTCTTC. This codes for CASSLRHEQFF. The variable domain in full, with the rest retrieved from reference TRBV7-2 and TRBJ2-1, is GAGVSQSPSNKVTEKGKDVELRCDPISGHTALYWYRQSLGQGLEFLIYFQGNSAPDKSGLPSDRFSAERTGGSVSTLTIQRTQQEDSAVYLCASSLRHEQFFGPGTRLTVL.

J is TRBJ1-2 and V is TRBV19, with TRBD1 identical over 7 bases. Germline CDR1 and CDR2: LNHDA and SQIVND (reference sequence). After removal of 10 bases from V and 4 bases from J, the junction contained 12 bases not matched to a gene. CDR3 length equals 14 residues. CDR3 sequence: CATRVGTEFYGYTF. CDR3 sequence (DNA): TGTGCCACCAGGGTTGGGACAGAATTCTATGGCTACACCTTC.

The chain has TRBV19 and TRBJ2-7, with 13 bases aligning to TRBD2. The CDR3 is 15 residues long. Per germline, CDR1 LNHDA and CDR2 SQIVND (reference sequence). V shed 7 bases and J 3 bases; nucleotides not matched to a gene: 6. CDR3 in amino acids: CASTRTSGGNYEQYF. CDR3 sequence (DNA): TGTGCCAGTACCCGGACTAGCGGGGGAAACTACGAGCAGTACTTC. Based on the CDR3 plus reference TRBV19 and TRBJ2-7, the full variable domain is DGGITQSPKYLFRKEGQNVTLSCEQNLNHDAMYWYRQDPGQGLRLIYYSQIVNDFQKGDIAEGYSVSREKKESFPLTVTSAQKNPTAFYLCASTRTSGGNYEQYFGPGTRLTVT.

The chain employs TRBV28 and TRBJ2-6; D is uncertain. The germline gives CDR1 MDHEN, CDR2 SYDVKM. The CDR3 runs 13 residues. The V end was cut by 3 bases, the J end by 1 base, with 1 base between. This CDR3 reads CASSFSGANVLTF. CDR3 in DNA: TGTGCCAGCAGTTTTTCTGGGGCCAACGTCCTGACTTTC.

The chain uses TRBV7-9 and TRBJ2-2; tentative D call: TRBD2 (6 bases). The CDR3 runs to 18 residues. V shed 0 bases and J shed 2 bases, with 16 bases lying between them. The germline V gene has CDR1 SEHNR and CDR2 FQNEAQ (reference sequence). The CDR3 nucleotides read TGTGCCAGCAGCTTAGCGGCAAGGGGTAGCGGTAACACCGGGGAGCTGTTTTTT. Translating it yields CASSLAARGSGNTGELFF.

The chain recombines TRBV19 with TRBJ2-1; D remains unclear. The germline gives CDR1 LNHDA, CDR2 SQIVND (reference sequence). This CDR3 spans 16 amino acids. Trimming cost V 1 base and J 0 bases, with 10 bases left between them. As DNA, the CDR3 is TGTGCCAGTAGTATAGTTGGCAGGTTCTCCTACAATGAGCAGTTCTTC. It encodes CASSIVGRFSYNEQFF.

This chain joins TRBV7-2 and TRBJ2-2, with 7 bases aligning to TRBD2. CDR3 size: 17 residues. The germline CDR1 and CDR2 sequences are SGHTA and FQGNSA. V shed 5 bases, J shed 8 bases, and the junction held 17 bases outside the gene matches. In DNA form, the CDR3 reads TGTGCCAGCAGCCGTCAAAAGGTGGGAGGGCCTGAAGGGGAGCTGTTTTTT. This encodes CASSRQKVGGPEGELFF.

V and J are TRBV10-1 and TRBJ2-5, with TRBD2 matching 8 bases. CDR3 length: 16 amino acids. V lost 2 bases, J lost 4 bases, and 9 bases stayed unmatched. CDR1 WNHNN and CDR2 SYGVQD come from the germline V gene (reference sequence). CDR3 sequence reads: CASSEGTSGSGETQYF. CDR3 DNA sequence: TGCGCCAGCAGTGAGGGGACAAGCGGGAGCGGAGAGACCCAGTACTTC.